The 19 T cell receptor beta chains below were found in one sample sequenced in a study of human thymus T cells (dated by TCRdb to about 2020). The thymus tissue came from surgical resects taken out during corrective cardiac surgery. Library preparation employed the immunoSEQ multiplex PCR assay. TCRdb retrieved this table from immuneACCESS and kept in-frame rearrangements only. Not all clones are present; in checked studies, unresolved V genes account for under half, and no reason is known for the remainder. The sample table lists tens of thousands of clones, about 96% of them with a count of one. The ten most abundant clones make up approximately 0.03% of the sample. Material: thymus tissue. The receptors were gathered from a boy younger than two with a congenital heart defect but otherwise immunologically healthy.

This clone was seen a few times. The genes are TRBV20-1 and TRBJ1-2; TRBD1 aligns across 7 bases. This CDR3 spans 11 amino acids. CDR1 is DFQATT, CDR2 SNEGSKA, per germline (reference sequence). V shed 5 bases and J 10 bases; nucleotides not matched to a gene: 7. The CDR3 DNA follows: TGCAGTGCTGACGACAGGGTAAACTACACCTTC. Translated: CSADDRVNYTF.

The chain is built from TRBV27 and TRBJ1-4; perhaps TRBD1 as D (5 bases). The CDR3 covers 15 residues. Per the germline V gene, CDR1 is MNHEY and CDR2 is SMNVEV (reference sequence). The V end lost 1 base, the J end lost 7 bases, and 13 bases lay between the germline ends. The CDR3 nucleotides are TGTGCCAGCAGTTTATTCTACAGGAGATTTGAAAAACTGTTTTTT. It encodes CASSLFYRRFEKLFF. The entire variable domain, with the rest obtained from reference TRBV27 and TRBJ1-4, is as follows: EAQVTQNPRYLITVTGKKLTVTCSQNMNHEYMSWYRQDPGLGLRQIYYSMNVEVTDKGDVPEGYKVSRKEKRNFPLILESPSPNQTSLYFCASSLFYRRFEKLFFGSGTQLSVL.

The rearrangement links TRBV6-5 to TRBJ2-7; no firm D call. The length of the CDR3 is 15 residues. In germline, CDR1 is MNHEY, CDR2 SVGAGI. Trimming removed 8 bases from V and 7 bases from J, with 24 bases in between. CDR3 bases: TGTGCCAGCCAGAGACCCCGGTCCCGATCGTGTGAGCAGTACTTC. Translating gives CASQRPRSRSCEQYF.

This clone was seen a handful of times. The V gene is TRBV6-4, the J gene TRBJ1-5; D gene unclear. CDR3 length: 10 residues. The germline gives CDR1 MRHNA, CDR2 SNTAGT. Between the trimmed V and J ends, which lost 6 bases and 5 bases, there was a span of 2 bases. This CDR3 is CASRDQPQHF. The CDR3 region has the DNA TGTGCCAGCAGGGATCAGCCCCAGCATTTT.

The J gene is TRBJ2-5, the V gene TRBV5-1, with 14 bases identical to TRBD2. Germline CDR1 SGHRS, CDR2 YFSETQ. Unmatched junction bases numbered 9, after V lost 0 bases and J lost 5 bases. This CDR3 has 18 amino acids. The CDR3 DNA sequence: TGCGCCAGCAGCTTGGGGACTAGCGGGAGGACGGGAGTGGAGACCCAGTACTTC. This codes for CASSLGTSGRTGVETQYF.

This rearrangement joins TRBV27 to TRBJ2-5, with TRBD2 matching 7 bases. Germline values: CDR1 MNHEY, CDR2 SMNVEV (reference sequence). The CDR3 is 16 residues long. V was clipped by 4 bases and J by 2 bases; unmatched bases: 10. CDR3 in amino acids: CASSSHLGRGQETQYF. The CDR3 DNA follows: TGTGCCAGCAGTTCTCATTTGGGGAGGGGACAAGAGACCCAGTACTTC.

The CDR3 nucleotides read TGTGCCAGCAGTTTATATCCCAGACAGGGAAATCACAATGAGCAGTTCTTC. Translated: CASSLYPRQGNHNEQFF. This sequence joins TRBV28 and TRBJ2-1; 7 bases match TRBD1. Germline assignment: CDR1 MDHEN and CDR2 SYDVKM. The CDR3 consists of 17 residues. After removal of 1 base from V and 5 bases from J, the junction contained 11 bases not matched to a gene.

This chain uses TRBV7-5 with TRBJ2-2; TRBD2, the table's D call, was not compared with the DNA. TRBV7-5 is shown as a pseudogene. The CDR3 is 15 amino acids. Written as DNA, the CDR3 is TGTGCCAGAGCCCTTAGCGGGAGGGCAGCCGGGGAGCTGTTTTTT. Translation gives CARALSGRAAGELFF.

The chain carries TRBV6-1 and TRBJ2-5; possibly TRBD1 or TRBD2 for D (6 bases each). The ends were cut back, 5 bases at V and 5 bases at J, with 18 bases in the middle. The CDR3 contains 15 residues. CDR1 is MNHNS, CDR2 SASEGT, per germline. CDR3 residues: CASSTLGGPEETQYF. The CDR3 bases are TGTGCCAGCAGTACGTTAGGGGGGCCGGAGGAGACCCAGTACTTC.

This chain uses TRBV5-1 with TRBJ2-4, with D uncertain. Germline V CDR1 and CDR2: SGHRS, YFSETQ. Between the trimmed V and J ends, which lost 0 bases and 7 bases, there was a span of 14 bases. The CDR3 has 15 amino acids. This CDR3 reads CASSLGPRNFNIQYF. CDR3 sequence (DNA): TGCGCCAGCAGCTTGGGACCGCGTAATTTCAACATTCAGTACTTC.

The chain is built from TRBV6-4 and TRBJ1-1; 9 bases align to TRBD1. Germline loops: CDR1 MRHNA, CDR2 SNTAGT. This CDR3 region has 14 residues. V shed 6 bases, J shed 1 base, and the junction held 3 bases outside the gene matches. CDR3 DNA sequence: TGTGCCAGCAGGGAGGACAGGGGGAACACTGAAGCTTTCTTT. Amino acids: CASREDRGNTEAFF.

The J gene is TRBJ2-7, the V gene TRBV5-6, with TRBD2 matching over 7 bases. J gave up 4 bases and V 0 bases, and 16 bases lay outside the gene matches. The CDR3 totals 18 residues. Per germline, CDR1 SGHDT and CDR2 YYEEEE. Written as DNA, the CDR3 is TGTGCCAGCAGCTTGGTCGGGCTAGCGGTAACCCCTCAATACGAGCAGTACTTC. Translating it yields CASSLVGLAVTPQYEQYF.

The rearrangement links TRBV29-1 to TRBJ2-2; 9 positions match TRBD2. Per the germline V gene, CDR1 is SQVTM and CDR2 is ANQGSEA. With 1 base clipped from V and 0 bases from J, the junction kept 3 bases outside the gene matches. The CDR3 is 16 amino acids. The CDR3 bases are TGCAGCGTTGAAGGGCGCGGGAGGGCGAACACCGGGGAGCTGTTTTTT. Translating it yields CSVEGRGRANTGELFF.

The chain links TRBV28 to TRBJ2-3; 7 nucleotides align to TRBD1. Per germline, CDR1 MDHEN and CDR2 SYDVKM. V shed 5 bases, J shed 1 base, and the junction held 6 bases outside the gene matches. This CDR3 region has 15 residues. Here the CDR3 DNA reads TGTGCCAGCAGTCCCAACAGGGGAGGCACAGATACGCAGTATTTT. Protein: CASSPNRGGTDTQYF.

For the CDR3, the DNA is TGTGCCAGCAGCTTACGCGTAGCGGGGGGGCGGAGCAATGAGCAGTTCTTC. Its translation is CASSLRVAGGRSNEQFF. The chain couples TRBV7-2 to TRBJ2-1, with TRBD2 identical over 11 bases. V shed 2 bases, J shed 6 bases, and the junction held 9 bases outside the gene matches. The germline V gene encodes CDR1 SGHTA and CDR2 FQGNSA. The CDR3 runs to 17 residues.

J is TRBJ1-5 and V is TRBV5-6, with D possibly matching TRBD1 (5 bases). Germline assignment: CDR1 SGHDT and CDR2 YYEEEE. Trimming took 0 bases from V and 0 from J, leaving 7 bases between them. The CDR3 has 15 residues. CDR3 nucleotides: TGTGCCAGCAGCTTGGGGGGCAGTAGCAATCAGCCCCAGCATTTT. Protein product: CASSLGGSSNQPQHF.

In this sample, this clone turned up once. V and J are TRBV10-1 and TRBJ2-3; 9 nucleotides line up with TRBD2. The J segment lost 1 base and the V segment lost 8 bases, leaving 10 bases of the junction unmatched. Germline V gene sequence: CDR1 WNHNN, CDR2 SYGVQD (reference sequence). The CDR3 extends over 16 amino acids. The CDR3 region is CASSSSGTGGTDTQYF. Written as DNA, the CDR3 is TGCGCCAGCTCCTCTAGCGGGACCGGGGGCACAGATACGCAGTATTTT.

The J gene is TRBJ2-1, the V gene TRBV14; possibly TRBD1 for D (5 bases). Trimming left V 4 bases short and J 4 bases short, with 35 bases between. The CDR3 runs to 22 residues. The germline gives CDR1 SGHDN, CDR2 FVKESK. The CDR3 here is CASSRKIWIDPIYTKGYNEQFF. Here the CDR3 DNA reads TGTGCCAGCAGCCGAAAGATTTGGATAGACCCCATATACACCAAGGGGTACAATGAGCAGTTCTTC.

This clone occurred once. V gene TRBV5-1 combines with J gene TRBJ1-2; TRBD1 agrees at 9 bases. Looked up from germline, CDR1 is SGHRS and CDR2 is YFSETQ. Trimming at V came to 3 bases and at J to 8 bases, leaving 5 bases not matched to a gene. The CDR3 has 13 amino acids. CDR3 sequence: CASSWGQGEGYTF. Here the CDR3 DNA reads TGCGCCAGCAGCTGGGGACAGGGTGAGGGCTACACCTTC.